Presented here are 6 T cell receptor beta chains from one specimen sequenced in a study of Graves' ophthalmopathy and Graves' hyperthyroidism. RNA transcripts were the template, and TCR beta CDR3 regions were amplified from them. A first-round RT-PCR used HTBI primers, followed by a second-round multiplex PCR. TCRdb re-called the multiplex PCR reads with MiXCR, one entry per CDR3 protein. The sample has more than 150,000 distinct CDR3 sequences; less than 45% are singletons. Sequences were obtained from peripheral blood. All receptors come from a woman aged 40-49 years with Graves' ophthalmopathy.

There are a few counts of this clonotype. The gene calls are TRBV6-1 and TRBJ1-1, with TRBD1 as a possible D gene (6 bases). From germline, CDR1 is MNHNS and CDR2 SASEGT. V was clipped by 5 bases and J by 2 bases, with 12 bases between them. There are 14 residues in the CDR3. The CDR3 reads CASSTGTINTEAFF. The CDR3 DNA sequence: TGTGCCAGCAGTACCGGGACAATTAACACTGAAGCTTTCTTT.

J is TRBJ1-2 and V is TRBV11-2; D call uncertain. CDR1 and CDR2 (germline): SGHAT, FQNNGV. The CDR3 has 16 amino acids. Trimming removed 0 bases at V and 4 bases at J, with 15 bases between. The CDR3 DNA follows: TGTGCCAGCAGCTTAGATCGCGTAGCGGGGTTCTATGGCTACACCTTC. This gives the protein CASSLDRVAGFYGYTF.

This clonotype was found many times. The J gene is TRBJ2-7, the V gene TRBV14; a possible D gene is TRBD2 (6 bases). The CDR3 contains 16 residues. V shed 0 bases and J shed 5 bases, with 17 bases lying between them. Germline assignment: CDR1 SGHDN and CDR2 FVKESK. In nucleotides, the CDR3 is TGTGCCAGCAGCCAAGATTCAGTAGCGGTAATAAACGAGCAGTACTTC. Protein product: CASSQDSVAVINEQYF. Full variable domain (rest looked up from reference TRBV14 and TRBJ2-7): EAGVTQFPSHSVIEKGQTVTLRCDPISGHDNLYWYRRVMGKEIKFLLHFVKESKQDESGMPNNRFLAERTGGTYSTLKVQPAELEDSGVYFCASSQDSVAVINEQYFGPGTRLTVT.

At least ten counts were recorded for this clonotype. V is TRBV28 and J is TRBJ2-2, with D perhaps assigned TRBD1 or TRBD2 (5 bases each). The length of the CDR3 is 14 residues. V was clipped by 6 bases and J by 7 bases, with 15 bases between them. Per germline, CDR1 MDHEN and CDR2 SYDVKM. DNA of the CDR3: TGTGCCAGCAGGGGGGTGGGAGCTGGCGGGGAGCTGTTTTTT. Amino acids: CASRGVGAGGELFF.

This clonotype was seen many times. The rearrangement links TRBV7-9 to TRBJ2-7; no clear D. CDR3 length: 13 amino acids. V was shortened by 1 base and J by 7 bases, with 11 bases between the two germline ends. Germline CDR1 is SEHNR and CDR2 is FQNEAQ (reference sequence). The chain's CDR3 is CASSLGMEREQYF. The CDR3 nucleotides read TGTGCCAGCAGCTTAGGTATGGAGAGGGAGCAGTACTTC.

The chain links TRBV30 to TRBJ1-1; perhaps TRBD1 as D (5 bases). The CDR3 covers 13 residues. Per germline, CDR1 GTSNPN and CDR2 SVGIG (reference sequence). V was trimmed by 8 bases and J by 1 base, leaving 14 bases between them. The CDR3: CAGDGGTNTEAFF. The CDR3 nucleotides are TGTGCCGGCGACGGGGGGACGAACACTGAAGCTTTCTTT.